The next 13 T cell receptor beta chains were all read from a single sample in a study of blood T cell repertoires in COVID-19. Here immunoSEQ multiplex PCR was the method, and the copy in TCRdb shows in-frame clones only, minus some. The sample includes roughly 62,000 clones, approximately 88% of them seen just once. The sequencing sample was made of peripheral blood. Receptor source: a man between 25 and 39 years old with COVID-19, enrolled during active disease.

This sequence joins TRBV29-1 and TRBJ1-1; TRBD1 matches at 11 bases. From germline, CDR1 is SQVTM and CDR2 ANQGSEA. The CDR3 totals 13 residues. The junction had 4 bases not matched to a gene; V was cut back by 7 bases and J by 3 bases. The CDR3 reads CSAGQGAHTEAFF. In DNA form, the CDR3 reads TGCAGCGCTGGACAGGGGGCGCACACTGAAGCTTTCTTT.

The chain combines TRBV9 with TRBJ2-3, with 7 bases fitting TRBD2. Germline CDR1 is SGDLS and CDR2 is YYNGEE. The CDR3 runs 18 residues. V lost 3 bases and J lost 0; bases outside the gene matches: 13. CDR3 region: CASSGKEGGRTSTDTQYF. CDR3 sequence (DNA): TGTGCCAGCAGCGGCAAGGAGGGCGGGAGAACGAGCACAGATACGCAGTATTTT. The entire variable domain, with the rest obtained from reference TRBV9 and TRBJ2-3, is as follows: DSGVTQTPKHLITATGQRVTLRCSPRSGDLSVYWYQQSLDQGLQFLIQYYNGEERAKGNILERFSAQQFPDLHSELNLSSLELGDSALYFCASSGKEGGRTSTDTQYFGPGTRLTVL.

The CDR3 is CSVATGTADTQYF. The CDR3 bases are TGCAGCGTTGCGACAGGGACAGCAGATACGCAGTATTTT. V and J are TRBV29-1 and TRBJ2-3; 7 bases are shared with TRBD1. The germline CDR1 and CDR2 sequences are SQVTM and ANQGSEA. With 4 bases clipped from V and 4 bases from J, the junction kept 5 bases outside the gene matches. The CDR3 totals 13 residues.

This chain uses TRBV28 with TRBJ1-2; D possibly corresponds to TRBD1 (5 bases). CDR1 MDHEN and CDR2 SYDVKM come from the germline V gene. Trimming took off 3 bases at V and 5 bases at J, with 10 bases between the two ends. The CDR3 is made up of 13 amino acids. The CDR3 sequence is CASSLAGYYGYTF. CDR3 nucleotides: TGTGCCAGCAGTTTGGCAGGGTATTATGGCTACACCTTC.

The CDR3 nucleotides are TGTGCCAGCGAACCTTTTTCGGGTGGCAATCAGCCCCAGCATTTT. It codes for CASEPFSGGNQPQHF. The rearrangement joins TRBV6-6 to TRBJ1-5; D uncertain. CDR3 length: 15 amino acids. CDR1 is MNHNY, CDR2 SVGAGI, per germline (reference sequence). The V end was cut by 8 bases, the J end by 2 bases, with 16 bases between.

The chain employs TRBV7-2 and TRBJ2-4, with D perhaps matching TRBD2 (6 bases). Germline V gene sequence: CDR1 SGHTA, CDR2 FQGNSA. This CDR3 region has 16 residues. Between the trimmed V and J ends, which lost 4 bases and 1 base, there was a span of 14 bases. In DNA form, the CDR3 reads TGTGCCAGCAGCTATGGCGCGGGAACGGCCAAAAACATTCAGTACTTC. Translating it yields CASSYGAGTAKNIQYF.

The rearrangement joins TRBV6-4 to TRBJ2-5; 7 bases match TRBD2. CDR3 length equals 14 residues. V gave up 2 bases and J gave up 3 bases; unmatched junction bases: 3. The germline gives CDR1 MRHNA, CDR2 SNTAGT. CDR3 bases: TGTGCCAGCAGTGACAGACTAGCAGAAGAGACCCAGTACTTC. It is translated as CASSDRLAEETQYF.

The V gene is TRBV28, the J gene TRBJ1-1; D unresolved. Per the germline V gene, CDR1 is MDHEN and CDR2 is SYDVKM. The germline V and J ends were trimmed by 6 bases and 5 bases, with 22 bases remaining between them. The CDR3 runs 16 residues. The CDR3 nucleotides read TGTGCCAGCAGCCTTCTAGGTGGAGGCCGAATTACTGAAGCTTTCTTT. This sequence encodes CASSLLGGGRITEAFF. Supplemented by reference TRBV28 and TRBJ1-1, the full variable domain reads DVKVTQSSRYLVKRTGEKVFLECVQDMDHENMFWYRQDPGLGLRLIYFSYDVKMKEKGDIPEGYSVSREKKERFSLILESASTNQTSMYLCASSLLGGGRITEAFFGQGTRLTVV.

V gene TRBV15 combines with J gene TRBJ1-3; D is ambiguous. Germline loops: CDR1 LNHNV, CDR2 YYDKDF (reference sequence). This CDR3 comprises 17 residues. V was trimmed by 4 bases and J by 0 bases, leaving 16 bases between them. This CDR3 reads CATSTHPPGSSGNTIYF. In DNA form, the CDR3 reads TGTGCCACCAGCACCCACCCCCCCGGGAGCTCTGGAAACACCATATATTTT.

The chain recombines TRBV6-6 with TRBJ2-7; TRBD2 matches at 8 bases. Germline trimming cut 6 bases from V and 1 base from J; bases unmatched to any gene: 8. Germline loops: CDR1 MNHNY, CDR2 SVGAGI (reference sequence). CDR3 length: 15 residues. Here the CDR3 DNA reads TGTGCCAGCAGGCCACTAGCGGAGGGTTCCTACGAGCAGTACTTC. It codes for CASRPLAEGSYEQYF.

V and J are TRBV6-5 and TRBJ1-1; 7 bases agree with TRBD1. Germline V gene lookup returns CDR1 MNHEY and CDR2 SVGAGI. V lost 7 bases and J lost 10; bases outside the gene matches: 9. CDR3 length equals 12 residues. In DNA form, the CDR3 reads TGTGCCAGCAAGGGGGCCAGGGGGGCAGCTTTCTTT. It translates to CASKGARGAAFF.

The chain combines TRBV18 with TRBJ2-3; 8 positions match TRBD1. From germline, CDR1 is KGHSH and CDR2 LQKENI. The V segment lost 3 bases and the J segment 2 bases; nucleotides outside the gene matches: 7. The CDR3 has 16 amino acids. CDR3: CASSPPGQGTTDTQYF. The CDR3 bases are TGTGCCAGCTCACCGCCAGGACAGGGAACCACAGATACGCAGTATTTT.

The chain is built from TRBV19 and TRBJ1-6; tentatively, D is TRBD1 (6 bases). Germline CDR1 LNHDA, CDR2 SQIVND (reference sequence). This CDR3 spans 14 amino acids. V shed 2 bases and J shed 10 bases, with 12 bases lying between them. CDR3 bases: TGTGCCAGTAGTATACAGGGGCTTTTCTCACCCCTCCACTTT. Its protein product is CASSIQGLFSPLHF.